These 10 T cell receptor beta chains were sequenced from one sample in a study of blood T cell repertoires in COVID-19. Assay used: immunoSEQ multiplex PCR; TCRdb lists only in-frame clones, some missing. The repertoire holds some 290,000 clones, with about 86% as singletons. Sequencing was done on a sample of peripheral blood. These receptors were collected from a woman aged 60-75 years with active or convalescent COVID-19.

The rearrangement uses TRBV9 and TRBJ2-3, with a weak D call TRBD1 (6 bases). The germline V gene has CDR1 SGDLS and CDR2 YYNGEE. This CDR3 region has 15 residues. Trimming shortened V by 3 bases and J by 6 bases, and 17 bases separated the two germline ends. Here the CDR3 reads CASSAELGGRDTQYF. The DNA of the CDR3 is TGTGCCAGCAGCGCCGAGTTAGGGGGTCGGGATACGCAGTATTTT.

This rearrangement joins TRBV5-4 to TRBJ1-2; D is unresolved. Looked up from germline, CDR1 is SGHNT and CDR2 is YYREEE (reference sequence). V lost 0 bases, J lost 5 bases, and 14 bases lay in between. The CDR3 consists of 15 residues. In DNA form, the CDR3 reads TGTGCCAGCAGCTTGGCCTTACAGCACATATATGGCTACACCTTC. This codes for CASSLALQHIYGYTF.

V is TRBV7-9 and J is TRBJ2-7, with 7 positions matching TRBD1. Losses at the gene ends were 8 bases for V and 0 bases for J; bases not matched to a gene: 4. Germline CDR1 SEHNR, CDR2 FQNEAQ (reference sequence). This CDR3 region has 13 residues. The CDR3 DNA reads TGTGCCAGCGGCCGGGACAGCTCCTACGAGCAGTACTTC. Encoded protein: CASGRDSSYEQYF. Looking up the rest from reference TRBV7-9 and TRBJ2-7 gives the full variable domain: DTGVSQNPRHKITKRGQNVTFRCDPISEHNRLYWYRQTLGQGPEFLTYFQNEAQLEKSRLLSDRFSAERPKGSFSTLEIQRTEQGDSAMYLCASGRDSSYEQYFGPGTRLTVT.

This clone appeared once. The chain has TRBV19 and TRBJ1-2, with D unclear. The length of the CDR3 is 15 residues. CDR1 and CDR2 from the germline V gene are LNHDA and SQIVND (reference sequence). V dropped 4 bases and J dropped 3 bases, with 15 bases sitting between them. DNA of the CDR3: TGTGCCAGTAGTAGTCAGTTTTGGGCAGACTATGGCTACACCTTC. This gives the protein CASSSQFWADYGYTF. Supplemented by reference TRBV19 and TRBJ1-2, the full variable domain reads DGGITQSPKYLFRKEGQNVTLSCEQNLNHDAMYWYRQDPGQGLRLIYYSQIVNDFQKGDIAEGYSVSREKKESFPLTVTSAQKNPTAFYLCASSSQFWADYGYTFGSGTRLTVV.

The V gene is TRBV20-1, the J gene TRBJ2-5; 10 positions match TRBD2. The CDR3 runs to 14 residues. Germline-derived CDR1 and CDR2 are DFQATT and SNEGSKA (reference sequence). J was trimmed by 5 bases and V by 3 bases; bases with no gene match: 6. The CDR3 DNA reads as TGCAGTGCTAGTAGAACTAGCGGGGTGGAGACCCAGTACTTC. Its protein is CSASRTSGVETQYF.

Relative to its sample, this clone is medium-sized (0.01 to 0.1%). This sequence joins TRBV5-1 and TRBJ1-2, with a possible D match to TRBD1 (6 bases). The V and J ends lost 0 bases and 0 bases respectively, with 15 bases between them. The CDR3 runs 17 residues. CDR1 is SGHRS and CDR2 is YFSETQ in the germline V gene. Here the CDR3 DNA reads TGCGCCAGCAGCTTGGTTCCAGGGGCCCCAGCTAACTATGGCTACACCTTC. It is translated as CASSLVPGAPANYGYTF.

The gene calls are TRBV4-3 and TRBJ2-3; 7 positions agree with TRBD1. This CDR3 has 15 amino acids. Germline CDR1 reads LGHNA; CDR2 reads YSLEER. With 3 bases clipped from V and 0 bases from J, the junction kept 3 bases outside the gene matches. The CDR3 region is CASSQGQPSTDTQYF. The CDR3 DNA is TGCGCCAGCAGCCAGGGACAGCCGAGCACAGATACGCAGTATTTT.

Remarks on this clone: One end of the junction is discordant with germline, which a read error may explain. CDR3: CASSLGGNRGTDTQYF. The CDR3 coding sequence is TGTGCTAGCAGCTTAGGGGGAAACAGGGGCACAGATACGCAGTATTTT. The chain employs TRBV7-7 and TRBJ2-3, with D perhaps matching TRBD1 (6 bases). The CDR3 totals 16 residues. Germline V CDR1 and CDR2: SSHAT, FNYEAQ (reference sequence).

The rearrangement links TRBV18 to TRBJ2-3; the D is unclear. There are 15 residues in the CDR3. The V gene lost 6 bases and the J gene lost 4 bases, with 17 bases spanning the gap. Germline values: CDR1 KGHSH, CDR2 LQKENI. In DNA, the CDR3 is TGTGCCAGCTCCCGTATGGCCGTAGAGGCAGATACGCAGTATTTT. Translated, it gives CASSRMAVEADTQYF.

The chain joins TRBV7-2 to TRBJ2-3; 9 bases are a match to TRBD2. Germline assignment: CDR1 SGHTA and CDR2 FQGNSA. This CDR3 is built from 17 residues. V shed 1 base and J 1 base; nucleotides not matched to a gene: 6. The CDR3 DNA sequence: TGTGCCAGCAGCTTAGTGAGCGGGGGGACCCGCACAGATACGCAGTATTTT. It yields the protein CASSLVSGGTRTDTQYF.